The 24 T cell receptor beta chains reported below all come from one sample, sequenced in a study. Each CDR3 protein gets one entry after TCRdb re-called the RT-PCR reads with MiXCR. The table includes more than 600,000 distinct CDR3 sequences, 14% detected once. Sequencing was done on a sample of memory CD4+ T cells from blood. Every receptor here comes from a female donor in good health, serving as a healthy control.

This clonotype showed up many times. This sequence joins TRBV4-1 and TRBJ2-5; D gene uncertain. The V end was cut by 2 bases, the J end by 3 bases, with 10 bases between. The CDR3 has 14 residues. CDR1 is MGHRA, CDR2 YSYEKL, per germline. CDR3 sequence: CASSQSAVEETQYF. The DNA of the CDR3 is TGCGCCAGCAGCCAAAGTGCGGTGGAAGAGACCCAGTACTTC.

This chain joins TRBV4-2 and TRBJ1-2; the D gene is possibly TRBD1 (6 bases). There are 15 residues in the CDR3. V dropped 5 bases and J dropped 2 bases, with 15 bases sitting between them. Germline values: CDR1 LGHNA, CDR2 YNFKEQ. In DNA, the CDR3 is TGTGCCAGCAGCTCAGGACAGCCTGGGAACTATGGCTACACCTTC. This sequence encodes CASSSGQPGNYGYTF.

The sample holds many counts of this clonotype. The rearrangement joins TRBV30 to TRBJ2-1; D unclear. V was shortened by 4 bases and J by 2 bases, with 3 bases between the two germline ends. The CDR3 is made up of 11 amino acids. CDR1 GTSNPN and CDR2 SVGIG come from the germline V gene (reference sequence). The CDR3 coding sequence is TGTGCCTGGACTGCCTACAATGAGCAGTTCTTC. This sequence encodes CAWTAYNEQFF.

This clonotype was observed at least ten times. The chain's CDR3 is CASSVHSAFGEGALHF. The CDR3 nucleotides are TGCGCCAGCAGCGTGCATTCGGCTTTTGGTGAAGGGGCCCTCCACTTT. The chain has TRBV5-1 and TRBJ1-6; the D gene is possibly TRBD1 (5 bases). Trimming left V 4 bases short and J 14 bases short, with 25 bases between. The CDR3 runs 16 residues. Germline V lookup: CDR1 SGHRS, CDR2 YFSETQ.

The gene calls are TRBV4-2 and TRBJ1-1, with 10 positions matching TRBD1. V dropped 7 bases and J dropped 2; count of bases not matched to a gene: 7. From germline, CDR1 is LGHNA and CDR2 YNFKEQ. The CDR3 extends over 15 amino acids. Here the CDR3 DNA reads TGTGCCAGCAACCCGACAGGGGGCCTTAACACTGAAGCTTTCTTT. This encodes CASNPTGGLNTEAFF.

This clonotype was detected ten times or more. This chain uses TRBV7-2 with TRBJ1-2; D call uncertain. CDR1 and CDR2 from the germline V gene are SGHTA and FQGNSA. The CDR3 contains 12 residues. Trimming stripped 5 bases from V and 4 bases from J, with 8 bases between. CDR3: CASSTGPYGYTF. The CDR3 DNA follows: TGTGCCAGCAGCACTGGCCCCTATGGCTACACCTTC.

The chain joins TRBV12-3 or TRBV12-4 to TRBJ2-6, with 7 bases that match TRBD1. V lost 6 bases, J lost 0 bases, and 5 bases stayed unmatched. The CDR3 extends over 16 amino acids. The CDR3, as DNA: TGTGCCAGCAGAGCCACAGGGGCCTCTGGGGCCAACGTCCTGACTTTC. Translation: CASRATGASGANVLTF.

This clonotype was counted many times. This sequence joins TRBV29-1 and TRBJ2-4, with 7 bases fitting TRBD1. The ends lost 4 bases at V and 3 bases at J; junction bases unmatched: 9. The CDR3 length is 15 residues. CDR1 is SQVTM and CDR2 is ANQGSEA in the germline V gene. Here the CDR3 reads CSVVSDRDNKNIQYF. The CDR3 DNA follows: TGCAGCGTTGTGAGTGACAGGGACAACAAAAACATTCAGTACTTC. The entire variable domain, with the rest obtained from reference TRBV29-1 and TRBJ2-4, is as follows: SAVISQKPSRDICQRGTSLTIQCQVDSQVTMMFWYRQQPGQSLTLIATANQGSEATYESGFVIDKFPISRPNLTFSTLTVSNMSPEDSSIYLCSVVSDRDNKNIQYFGAGTRLSVL.

In this sample, this clonotype turned up many times. The J gene is TRBJ2-1, the V gene TRBV7-9; no clear D. Per germline, CDR1 SEHNR and CDR2 FQNEAQ (reference sequence). Trimming cost V 1 base and J 6 bases, with 10 bases left between them. The CDR3 covers 14 residues. In nucleotides, the CDR3 is TGTGCCAGCAGCTTAGATCTAGACTTCAATGAGCAGTTCTTC. This translates into CASSLDLDFNEQFF.

This chain connects TRBV6-2 or TRBV6-3 to TRBJ1-1; 7 positions agree with TRBD1. Trimming cost V 6 bases and J 4 bases; bases outside gene matches: 11. The CDR3 has 15 residues. Germline V CDR1 and CDR2: MNHEY, SVGEGT. In nucleotides, the CDR3 is TGTGCCAGCAGCCCCGGACAGGCCGGAAGCACTGAAGCTTTCTTT. Amino acid sequence: CASSPGQAGSTEAFF.

This clonotype was found many times. The genes are TRBV6-6 and TRBJ2-3; TRBD2 aligns across 12 bases. The length of the CDR3 is 18 residues. Germline V gene sequence: CDR1 MNHNY, CDR2 SVGAGI (reference sequence). Trimming at V came to 5 bases and at J to 0 bases, leaving 9 bases not matched to a gene. The DNA for the CDR3 is TGTGCCAGCAGTGCCGGGACTAGCGGGCTGACTAGCACAGATACGCAGTATTTT. Translating it yields CASSAGTSGLTSTDTQYF.

In this sample, this clonotype turned up a few times. The chain carries TRBV20-1 and TRBJ2-3, with 8 bases fitting TRBD2. The CDR3 extends over 13 amino acids. J lost 4 bases, V lost 6 bases, and 6 bases had no gene match. The germline gives CDR1 DFQATT, CDR2 SNEGSKA (reference sequence). CDR3 coding DNA: TGCAGTGCAAGAAGCGGGAGCGCAGATACGCAGTATTTT. This encodes CSARSGSADTQYF.

This clonotype was counted ten times or more. The chain joins TRBV18 to TRBJ1-1; D might be TRBD1 (5 bases). Germline values: CDR1 KGHSH, CDR2 LQKENI. Deletions cut 6 bases from V and 0 bases from J, with 8 bases between. There are 13 residues in the CDR3. DNA for the CDR3: TGTGCCAGCTCCGGGACGGTGAACACTGAAGCTTTCTTT. It encodes CASSGTVNTEAFF.

This clonotype turned up a few times. The V gene is TRBV30, the J gene TRBJ2-1; TRBD2 might be the D (5 bases). This CDR3 has 14 residues. V was shortened by 0 bases and J by 5 bases, with 11 bases between the two germline ends. The germline CDR1 and CDR2 sequences are GTSNPN and SVGIG (reference sequence). CDR3 loop: CAWSVRGEHNEQFF. The CDR3 DNA reads as TGTGCCTGGAGTGTCCGGGGAGAACACAATGAGCAGTTCTTC.

This clonotype has more than one count but fewer than ten. The chain combines TRBV12-3 or TRBV12-4 with TRBJ1-2; weak D call: TRBD1 (6 bases). V was trimmed by 0 bases and J by 9 bases, leaving 8 bases between them. CDR3 length: 12 residues. The CDR3 sequence is CASSLAQGSYTF. CDR3 coding DNA: TGTGCCAGCAGTTTAGCGCAGGGGAGCTACACCTTC.

This clonotype was found a few times. The rearrangement uses TRBV12-3 or TRBV12-4 and TRBJ1-5; D call uncertain. V dropped 6 bases and J dropped 3 bases, with 12 bases sitting between them. The CDR3 contains 14 residues. The DNA for the CDR3 is TGTGCCAGCAGGCCCTCGACCAACAATCAGCCCCAGCATTTT. Its translation is CASRPSTNNQPQHF.

The V call is TRBV20-1, the J call TRBJ2-3; 10 bases agree with TRBD2. Per germline, CDR1 DFQATT and CDR2 SNEGSKA (reference sequence). The V segment lost 0 bases and the J segment 5 bases; nucleotides outside the gene matches: 8. The CDR3 runs to 16 residues. In DNA, the CDR3 is TGCAGTGCTAGAGATGGTCTAGCGGGAGTAGTAGATACGCAGTATTTT. Its protein product is CSARDGLAGVVDTQYF.

The chain uses TRBV7-2 and TRBJ2-1, with 9 bases that match TRBD2. There are 18 residues in the CDR3. The germline gives CDR1 SGHTA, CDR2 FQGNSA. V shed 1 base, J shed 9 bases, and the junction held 16 bases outside the gene matches. CDR3 region: CASSLVRIAGDPRFEQFF. Here the CDR3 DNA reads TGTGCCAGCAGCTTAGTGAGAATAGCGGGGGACCCGCGATTTGAGCAGTTCTTC.

This clonotype was found once. CDR3 in DNA: TGTGCCAGCAGCTTGTTGCAGGGGGCTGAAAAACTGTTTTTT. Amino acid sequence: CASSLLQGAEKLFF. The chain recombines TRBV5-6 with TRBJ1-4; 8 bases line up with TRBD1. The germline CDR1 and CDR2 sequences are SGHDT and YYEEEE. The V and J ends lost 1 base and 7 bases, in that order; junction bases with no gene match: 3. This CDR3 contains 14 residues.

The chain has TRBV5-4 and TRBJ2-3; TRBD2 might be the D (6 bases). V gave up 2 bases and J gave up 1 base, with 14 bases separating them. This CDR3 spans 16 amino acids. Germline loops: CDR1 SGHNT, CDR2 YYREEE (reference sequence). The CDR3 DNA reads as TGTGCCAGCAGCTTTGGCACGGGCGGGGGCACAGATACGCAGTATTTT. Amino acid sequence: CASSFGTGGGTDTQYF.

This clonotype was observed many times. The CDR3 here is CASSLQGSYNEQFF. CDR3 in DNA: TGTGCCAGCAGTTTGCAGGGCTCCTACAATGAGCAGTTCTTC. The V call is TRBV5-6, the J call TRBJ2-1, with a tentative D call TRBD1 (5 bases). This CDR3 has 14 amino acids. CDR1 and CDR2 (germline): SGHDT, YYEEEE. Trimming shortened V by 5 bases and J by 0 bases, and 9 bases separated the two germline ends.

This clonotype came up a few times. The chain links TRBV7-9 to TRBJ2-7; weak D call: TRBD2 (6 bases). From germline, CDR1 is SEHNR and CDR2 FQNEAQ (reference sequence). The CDR3 totals 15 residues. V was shortened by 1 base and J by 1 base, with 11 bases between the two germline ends. Here the CDR3 DNA reads TGTGCCAGCAGCTTAGTCGGAGCGGGTTCCTACGAGCAGTACTTC. Translating gives CASSLVGAGSYEQYF.

This clonotype has just a few counts. The chain links TRBV6-6 to TRBJ1-6, with a weak D call TRBD1 (5 bases). CDR1 is MNHNY, CDR2 SVGAGI, per germline (reference sequence). The CDR3 extends over 15 amino acids. V shed 6 bases and J shed 8 bases, with 17 bases lying between them. CDR3 nucleotides: TGTGCCAGCAGGTTCCCAGGGCAGCCGGATTCACCCCTCCACTTT. Amino acids: CASRFPGQPDSPLHF.

The chain couples TRBV5-1 to TRBJ1-1, with D perhaps TRBD1 (5 bases). Trimming removed 1 base at V and 4 bases at J, with 14 bases between. Germline loops: CDR1 SGHRS, CDR2 YFSETQ. This CDR3 region has 15 residues. CDR3 region: CASSLLEAGGTEAFF. The CDR3 DNA reads as TGCGCCAGCAGCTTGCTCGAGGCCGGGGGCACTGAAGCTTTCTTT.